This TCR beta chain was recovered during a study of blood T cell repertoires in COVID-19. Study as a whole: From the United States, Italy and Spain came samples of acute and convalescent COVID-19.

CDR1 and CDR2 from the germline V gene are LGHDT and YNNKEL (reference sequence). The length of the CDR3 is 12 residues. Participants spanned ages about 18 to 95 years and resided in about 25 US areas. Cohorts were assigned according to the clinical history that participants reported. The study recruited exposed participants who had met a COVID-19 case within 2 weeks before entry. Only in-frame clones appear in the TCRdb table, and some are missing; sequencing was by immunoSEQ multiplex PCR. The sample has over 250,000 clones, about four fifths seen once. Details on this clone: One junction end disagrees with the germline gene, perhaps due to a read error.

V is TRBV3-1 (or the pseudogene TRBV3-2) and J is TRBJ2-3; unclear D gene. The sequenced sample was PBMCs or T cells enriched from blood (not recorded which). This sequence originates from a middle-aged man who had been exposed to COVID-19. CDR3 in amino acids: CASSQTQARQVF. The CDR3 DNA sequence: TGTGCCAGCAGCCAAACCCAGGCTCGGCAAGTTTTT.